The 27 T cell receptor beta chains below were found in one sample sequenced in a study of T cell repertoires in cytomegalovirus infection (dated by TCRdb to the late 2010s). The sequencing machine was an Illumina HiSeq 1500. TCRdb reprocessed the public reads (quality trimming at Q25 with fastp, clone calling with MiXCR) and kept in-frame beta chains. Rows merge per CDR3 protein into single entries with the most common DNA and genes. The sample yields about 140,000 distinct CDR3 sequences; 5% to 6.5% were counted once. The ten largest clonotypes hold more than 15% of the sample. Sequencing was carried out using PBMCs. The receptors come from a human donor in good health (CMV status not recorded). Some clones in this sample may be carry-over from other donors' samples.

This clonotype occurred many times. This chain joins TRBV28 and TRBJ1-1; TRBD1 is a possible D gene (6 bases). CDR1 and CDR2 from the germline V gene are MDHEN and SYDVKM. This CDR3 is 14 amino acids long. V was trimmed by 2 bases and J by 3 bases, leaving 10 bases between them. The CDR3, as DNA: TGTGCCAGCAGTTTAGGGGACAAATACACTGAAGCTTTCTTT. Its translation: CASSLGDKYTEAFF.

At least ten counts were recorded for this clonotype. The chain links TRBV13 to TRBJ2-5; D is unresolved. The V end lost 2 bases, the J end lost 0 bases, and 10 bases lay between the germline ends. Germline V gene data show CDR1 as PRHDT and CDR2 as FYEKMQ (reference sequence). This CDR3 contains 15 residues. The CDR3 region is CASSLWARHQETQYF. The CDR3 DNA reads as TGTGCCAGCAGCTTATGGGCCAGGCACCAAGAGACCCAGTACTTC.

In this sample, this clonotype turned up many times. The chain employs TRBV12-3 or TRBV12-4 and TRBJ1-1; D is ambiguous. The CDR3 has 13 amino acids. Trimming cost V 8 bases and J 3 bases, with 13 bases left between them. CDR3 bases: TGTGCCAGCTCCCTGTCGGCGGACACTGAAGCTTTCTTT. Translated, it gives CASSLSADTEAFF.

Sample share makes this clonotype medium-sized (0.01 to 0.1%). The rearrangement links TRBV20-1 to TRBJ2-1, with 10 nucleotides matching TRBD2. Per germline, CDR1 DFQATT and CDR2 SNEGSKA (reference sequence). The CDR3 totals 14 residues. V shed 5 bases and J 4 bases; nucleotides not matched to a gene: 5. CDR3 region: CSARGLAEYNEQFF. The CDR3 DNA is TGCAGTGCTCGAGGACTAGCGGAGTACAATGAGCAGTTCTTC.

Many counts were recorded for this clonotype. The CDR3 spells CASSLGRQELNTGGLFF. CDR3 DNA: TGTGCCAGCAGCTTAGGGAGACAGGAGCTTAACACCGGGGGTCTGTTTTTT. The gene calls are TRBV7-2 and TRBJ2-2; D is possibly TRBD1 or TRBD2 (6 bases each). Trimming removed 1 base from V and 14 bases from J, with 26 bases in between. The CDR3 has 17 residues. Looked up from germline, CDR1 is SGHTA and CDR2 is FQGNSA.

This clonotype was seen at least ten times. The chain employs TRBV28 and TRBJ1-2; D is perhaps TRBD1 (6 bases). Germline V lookup: CDR1 MDHEN, CDR2 SYDVKM. Deletions cut 8 bases from V and 4 bases from J, with 11 bases between. The CDR3 is 12 residues long. The CDR3 DNA reads as TGTGCCAGCTGCCGGACAGTCTATGGCTACACCTTC. Its translation is CASCRTVYGYTF.

This clonotype was counted many times. The chain joins TRBV7-2 to TRBJ1-2; TRBD1 might be the D (5 bases). CDR3 length: 14 amino acids. V was trimmed by 1 base and J by 5 bases, leaving 11 bases between them. CDR1 is SGHTA and CDR2 is FQGNSA in the germline V gene. The CDR3 reads CASSLDGGRYGYTF. DNA of the CDR3: TGTGCCAGCAGCTTAGACGGGGGGAGGTATGGCTACACCTTC.

This clonotype was detected ten times or more. This sequence joins TRBV6-2 or TRBV6-3 and TRBJ2-1; 12 nucleotides agree with TRBD1. Germline V lookup: CDR1 MNHEY, CDR2 SVGEGT. The CDR3 extends over 14 amino acids. V lost 6 bases and J lost 6; bases outside the gene matches: 3. This CDR3 reads CASRGQGAINEQFF. CDR3 DNA sequence: TGTGCCAGCAGGGGACAGGGGGCTATCAATGAGCAGTTCTTC.

This clonotype was picked up many times. The chain has TRBV7-2 and TRBJ2-4; TRBD2 might be the D (6 bases). This CDR3 is 12 amino acids long. The V gene lost 3 bases and the J gene lost 7 bases, with 7 bases spanning the gap. Germline V gene lookup returns CDR1 SGHTA and CDR2 FQGNSA. The DNA for the CDR3 is TGTGCCAGCAGCTTTGGGGGGAACATTCAGTACTTC. Amino acids: CASSFGGNIQYF.

Comment on this clonotype: This clone may be a read error of a much larger clone one base away. The rearrangement uses TRBV11-2 and TRBJ2-3; D gene unclear. Germline V gene lookup returns CDR1 SGHAT and CDR2 FQNNGV. The CDR3 is 15 residues long. The CDR3 sequence is CASSFNFQSIDTQYF. As DNA, the CDR3 is TGTGCCAGCAGCTTTAACTTCCAGAGCATAGATACGCAGTATTTT.

This clonotype appeared a few times. V and J are TRBV7-3 and TRBJ2-1; 12 nucleotides agree with TRBD2. Looked up from germline, CDR1 is SGHTA and CDR2 is FQGTGA. Unmatched junction bases numbered 8, after V lost 5 bases and J lost 9 bases. The CDR3 consists of 15 residues. The DNA for the CDR3 is TGTGCCAGCAGCCTCACTAGCGGGGGGACAGGTGAGCAGTTCTTC. Translation gives CASSLTSGGTGEQFF.

This clonotype was recorded many times. J is TRBJ2-5 and V is TRBV7-6; D is possibly TRBD1 or TRBD2 (6 bases each). Trimming took off 1 base at V and 1 base at J, with 13 bases between the two ends. Germline V gives CDR1 SGHVS, CDR2 FNYEAQ. CDR3 length: 16 amino acids. The CDR3 nucleotides read TGTGCCAGCAGCTTAGTAGATTGGGGGGCCCAAGAGACCCAGTACTTC. It translates to CASSLVDWGAQETQYF.

The gene calls are TRBV20-1 and TRBJ2-1, with TRBD2 as a possible D gene (7 bases). Germline-derived CDR1 and CDR2 are DFQATT and SNEGSKA (reference sequence). V dropped 8 bases and J dropped 5 bases, with 19 bases sitting between them. The CDR3 totals 14 residues. CDR3 sequence (DNA): TGCAGTACCCTCCGGGGAGGGGGTAACAATGAGCAGTTCTTC. As protein: CSTLRGGGNNEQFF.

This clonotype was counted many times. This chain joins TRBV2 and TRBJ1-5; perhaps TRBD1 as D (6 bases). In germline, CDR1 is SNHLY, CDR2 FYNNEI. Trimming pared 6 bases from V and 2 bases from J, leaving 17 bases between. This CDR3 has 16 amino acids. CDR3 nucleotide sequence: TGTGCCAGCAGGATCTCAGGTGGGGGCGGCAATCAGCCCCAGCATTTT. This sequence encodes CASRISGGGGNQPQHF.

This chain links TRBV6-2 or TRBV6-3 with TRBJ1-2, with unresolved D. The CDR3 spans 13 residues. Trimming stripped 5 bases from V and 5 bases from J, with 12 bases between. CDR1 is MNHEY and CDR2 is SVGEGT in the germline V gene. The CDR3 protein is CASSEGGSYGYTF. CDR3 nucleotides: TGTGCCAGCAGTGAAGGAGGTAGTTATGGCTACACCTTC.

The table lists this clonotype with a few counts. The chain uses TRBV5-4 and TRBJ2-5; 10 bases line up with TRBD1. This CDR3 comprises 16 residues. CDR1 and CDR2 (germline): SGHNT, YYREEE (reference sequence). J gave up 4 bases and V 3 bases, and 9 bases lay outside the gene matches. CDR3 nucleotides: TGTGCCAGCAGCTCGCCGGGACAGGGGTTTGGAGAGACCCAGTACTTC. Translated, it gives CASSSPGQGFGETQYF.

This clonotype was seen repeatedly, ten times or more. The chain employs TRBV7-8 and TRBJ1-2, with 7 positions matching TRBD1. CDR1 is SGHVS, CDR2 FQNEAQ, per germline. The V gene end was trimmed by 0 bases and the J gene end by 4 bases; junction bases not matched to a gene: 11. This CDR3 is built from 17 residues. The CDR3 loop is CASSLARVGGGRYGYTF. As DNA, the CDR3 is TGTGCCAGCAGCTTAGCCCGCGTTGGAGGGGGCCGCTATGGCTACACCTTC.

This clonotype has at least ten counts. The rearrangement links TRBV7-2 to TRBJ2-7; D is perhaps TRBD2 (5 bases). CDR1 and CDR2 (germline): SGHTA, FQGNSA. The CDR3 runs to 15 residues. Trimming removed 4 bases from V and 4 bases from J, with 17 bases in between. CDR3 nucleotide sequence: TGTGCCAGCAGCTCCTTCGCCCTAGCCGAATACGAGCAGTACTTC. As protein: CASSSFALAEYEQYF. The full variable domain, rest sourced from reference TRBV7-2 and TRBJ2-7, is GAGVSQSPSNKVTEKGKDVELRCDPISGHTALYWYRQSLGQGLEFLIYFQGNSAPDKSGLPSDRFSAERTGGSVSTLTIQRTQQEDSAVYLCASSSFALAEYEQYFGPGTRLTVT.

This chain connects TRBV2 to TRBJ2-7, with D possibly matching TRBD1 (5 bases). Looked up from germline, CDR1 is SNHLY and CDR2 is FYNNEI. The CDR3 sequence is 14 residues long. V gave up 2 bases and J gave up 8 bases, with 16 bases separating them. This CDR3 reads CASSESRWAGQQYF. In DNA, the CDR3 is TGTGCCAGCAGTGAAAGTCGGTGGGCAGGGCAGCAGTACTTC.

As to this clonotype: A much bigger clone sits one base away, suggesting this may be a read error. This chain connects TRBV6-2 or TRBV6-3 to TRBJ2-1; no reliable D call. The CDR3 loop spans 14 amino acids. Per the germline V gene, CDR1 is MNHEY and CDR2 is SVGEGT. Trimming took off 2 bases at V and 4 bases at J, with 9 bases between the two ends. The CDR3 protein is CASSYGRIYNEQFF. CDR3 bases: TGTGCCAGCAGTTACGGCAGGATTTACAATGAGCAGTTCTTC.

This clonotype was recorded many times. This chain joins TRBV7-3 and TRBJ1-2; D is uncertain. V dropped 8 bases and J dropped 2 bases, with 9 bases sitting between them. CDR3 length: 12 amino acids. Germline assignment: CDR1 SGHTA and CDR2 FQGTGA. The CDR3: CASSISNYGYTF. In DNA, the CDR3 is TGTGCCAGCTCGATTTCCAACTATGGCTACACCTTC.

This clonotype was counted only a few times. V usage is TRBV20-1 and J usage is TRBJ2-2; D call uncertain. From germline, CDR1 is DFQATT and CDR2 SNEGSKA (reference sequence). V lost 6 bases, J lost 2 bases, and 10 bases lay in between. The CDR3 spans 13 residues. CDR3 loop: CSATSINTGELFF. In DNA, the CDR3 is TGCAGTGCGACATCAATCAACACCGGGGAGCTGTTTTTT.

This clonotype was seen ten or more times. The V gene is TRBV7-2, the J gene TRBJ2-1; tentative D call: TRBD1 (5 bases). There are 15 residues in the CDR3. Germline CDR1 SGHTA, CDR2 FQGNSA. Trimming took 3 bases from V and 4 from J, leaving 13 bases between them. DNA of the CDR3: TGTGCCAGCAGCTTTTTAAGGGGCTCTTACAATGAGCAGTTCTTC. Its translation is CASSFLRGSYNEQFF. Looking up the rest from reference TRBV7-2 and TRBJ2-1 gives the full variable domain: GAGVSQSPSNKVTEKGKDVELRCDPISGHTALYWYRQSLGQGLEFLIYFQGNSAPDKSGLPSDRFSAERTGGSVSTLTIQRTQQEDSAVYLCASSFLRGSYNEQFFGPGTRLTVL.

This clonotype was recorded many times. V usage is TRBV7-2 and J usage is TRBJ1-6; D call uncertain. The germline gives CDR1 SGHTA, CDR2 FQGNSA. V was cut by 5 bases and J by 5 bases, with 7 bases left in between. The CDR3 is 13 amino acids. CDR3 coding DNA: TGTGCCAGCAGCCAGATCAATAATTCACCCCTCCACTTT. It translates to CASSQINNSPLHF. Together with reference TRBV7-2 and TRBJ1-6, the CDR3 gives the full variable domain: GAGVSQSPSNKVTEKGKDVELRCDPISGHTALYWYRQSLGQGLEFLIYFQGNSAPDKSGLPSDRFSAERTGGSVSTLTIQRTQQEDSAVYLCASSQINNSPLHFGNGTRLTVT.

Of note for this clonotype: A read error may be the cause here, since a much bigger clone is one base away. The chain uses TRBV5-1 and TRBJ1-1; D gene uncertain. This CDR3 comprises 14 residues. Germline loops: CDR1 SGHRS, CDR2 YFSETQ. In DNA form, the CDR3 reads TGCGTCAGCAGCTTGTCACAGACGAACACTGAAGCTTTCTTT. It is translated as CVSSLSQTNTEAFF. The complete variable domain, with remaining parts taken from reference TRBV5-1 and TRBJ1-1, reads KAGVTQTPRYLIKTRGQQVTLSCSPISGHRSVSWYQQTPGQGLQFLFEYFSETQRNKGNFPGRFSGRQFSNSRSEMNVSTLELGDSALYLCVSSLSQTNTEAFFGQGTRLTVV.

This clonotype was seen repeatedly, ten times or more. The chain carries TRBV4-3 and TRBJ1-2; D uncertain. Germline assignment: CDR1 LGHNA and CDR2 YSLEER. Between the trimmed V and J ends, which lost 0 bases and 8 bases, there was a span of 16 bases. The CDR3 is 15 amino acids. CDR3: CASSQDLLRLWGYTF. The DNA for the CDR3 is TGCGCCAGCAGCCAAGATTTGTTGAGACTATGGGGCTACACCTTC.

This clonotype was detected ten times or more. The chain combines TRBV11-2 with TRBJ1-5, with D possibly matching TRBD1 (5 bases). Per germline, CDR1 SGHAT and CDR2 FQNNGV. The CDR3 is 15 amino acids. Between the trimmed V and J ends, which lost 0 bases and 3 bases, there was a span of 9 bases. This CDR3 reads CASSLDRANNQPQHF. DNA for the CDR3: TGTGCCAGCAGCTTAGACAGGGCTAACAATCAGCCCCAGCATTTT.